The present TCR beta chain was sequenced within a study of T cell repertoires in cytomegalovirus infection. Background on the study: CMV epitopes, recently identified HLA-C-restricted and well-studied HLA-B-restricted, were used. Indicated by public TCR beta signatures were CMV infection and matching HLA type.

From the reads, TCRdb called clonotypes with MiXCR, one entry per CDR3 protein. The sample includes some 940,000 distinct CDR3 sequences, approximately 32% seen only once; the top ten take around 15%. In the case of this clonotype: Its antigen is unknown.

Study results and limitations: Cumulated frequencies of public TCR beta families served to identify carriers of CMV plus the relevant HLA. Clonotypes of TCR beta that were HLA-C-restricted and CMV-specific dominated the ex vivo response.

This receptor was identified in a human donor in good health (CMV status not recorded). Some clones in this sample may be carry-over from other donors' samples. Here the sequenced sample was cultured CD8+ T cells from PBMCs, taken from culture after CMV antigen stimulation.

In nucleotides, the CDR3 is TGTGCCAGCAGCTCCCCCTCCGGACAGACGAAAATTGTTTCCTCCTCAGATACGCAGTATTTT. Amino acid sequence: CASSSPSGQTKIVSSSDTQYF. The J gene is TRBJ2-3, the V gene TRBV9; TRBD1 might be the D (6 bases). This CDR3 region has 21 residues. Trimming stripped 4 bases from V and 4 bases from J, with 34 bases between. Germline assignment: CDR1 SGDLS and CDR2 YYNGEE.